A selection of T cell receptor beta chains follows, all from one sample in a study of blood T cells in healthy people across ages. TCRdb analysed the 5' RACE reads with MiXCR anew, one entry per CDR3 protein. This sample yields hundreds of thousands of distinct CDR3 sequences, of which about 53% are seen a single time; over 35% belongs to the top ten. The specimen was blood. The origin of the receptors is a man aged 60-69 years in good health. The CDR3 runs from the conserved cysteine through the conserved F or W.

TRBJ2-5 TRBV7-9 CASSQTTGTGQETQYF
TRBJ2-7 TRBV18 CASSIQVGGRPRYF
TRBJ1-5 TRBV2 CASQGQNSNQPQHF
TRBJ2-3 TRBV9 CASSVAPGGGADTQYF
TRBJ1-1 TRBV6-2/TRBV6-3 CASTTDRRAGDTEAFF
TRBJ2-5 TRBV12-3/TRBV12-4 CASSLAGGRGPETQYF
TRBJ2-2 TRBV20-1 CSAKGRGNTGELFF
TRBJ2-1 TRBV3-1 CASRLLETQFF
TRBJ2-3 TRBV6-5 CASSRRESRADTQYF
TRBJ2-5 TRBV12-3/TRBV12-4 CASSLRGLWETQYF
TRBJ2-1 TRBV6-4 CASSLRGGRGNEQFF
TRBJ2-5 TRBV14 CASSQVRAWKETQYF
TRBJ2-7 TRBV20-1 CSARWDRAYEQYF
TRBJ2-1 TRBV11-3 CASATGSYNEQFF
TRBJ2-5 TRBV2 CASNRDSGYQETQYF
TRBJ2-2 TRBV2 CASSERLAGVTGELFF
TRBJ1-4 TRBV5-1 CASSLGGRAEKLFF
TRBJ2-7 TRBV18 CASSELSYEQYF
TRBJ2-5 TRBV5-1 CASSLSGYEETQYF
TRBJ1-2 TRBV2 CASKGTGFPNYGYTF
TRBJ2-7 TRBV5-1 CASSLAGGDYEQYF
TRBJ1-4 TRBV10-1 CASSERREGEKLFF
TRBJ1-2 TRBV14 CASRQPTGDYGYTF
TRBJ1-2 TRBV9 CASSVEGARGYTF
TRBJ2-1 TRBV12-5 CASGETGPFNEQFF
TRBJ2-1 TRBV7-2 CASSLNRVNEQFF
TRBJ2-7 TRBV3-1 CASSQGLSYEQYF
TRBJ2-6 TRBV5-1 CASSPSEISGANVLTF
TRBJ2-5 TRBV20-1 CSARGGTSGGGQETQYF
TRBJ2-1 TRBV15 CATSRDRGLSEQFF
TRBJ2-5 TRBV12-5 CASGLGQVAEETQYF
TRBJ2-5 TRBV7-2 CASRPDRGGVETQYF
TRBJ2-1 TRBV29-1 CSVPRGGGGRYNEQFF
TRBJ1-5 TRBV7-9 CASSAQGVNQPQHF
TRBJ1-1 TRBV15 CATSRDWGVTEAFF
TRBJ2-5 TRBV7-6 CASSLVVTGGLETQYF
. TRBV6-5 CASSDGYTYEQYF
TRBJ2-3 TRBV10-3 CAIRAGTDTQYF
TRBJ1-6 TRBV20-1 CSARAPGWSPLHF
TRBJ1-2 TRBV5-1 CASSQAGQTYGYTF
TRBJ2-1 TRBV6-2/TRBV6-3 CASSYVRPLISSYNEQFF
TRBJ1-2 TRBV4-2 CASSQDLQRTSVYTF
TRBJ2-7 TRBV2 CASSREQGAYEQYF
. TRBV7-7 CASSLYSGVEQYF
TRBJ1-6 TRBV20-1 CSARPGSYNSPLHF
TRBJ1-2 TRBV6-1 CASIAGGLIYGYTF
TRBJ1-2 TRBV5-1 CASSALLGQEEGYTF
. TRBV7-2 CASSSLRTGVYNEQYF
TRBJ2-5 TRBV5-1 CASSMLSLPGETQYF
TRBJ2-1 TRBV12-3/TRBV12-4 CASSLDVTGLVGADEQFF
TRBJ2-5 TRBV20-1 CSARDRTSGQETQYF
TRBJ1-6 TRBV3-1 CASSPQVRSPLHF
TRBJ2-5 TRBV3-1 CASSNSPRDSEQYF
. TRBV10-3 CAMRTGFEQYF
TRBJ2-6 TRBV5-5 CASSGTLSGANVLTF
TRBJ2-5 TRBV28 CASSGAGVAQETQYF
TRBJ2-1 TRBV12-3/TRBV12-4 CASWRQGNEQFF
TRBJ2-5 TRBV4-2 CASSQGGRSQETQYF